The rows below give T cell receptor beta chains drawn from one sample of a study of spatial heterogeneity in lung cancer. TCRdb used MiXCR to reprocess the 5' RACE reads, holding one entry per CDR3 protein. The data show tens of thousands of distinct CDR3 sequences, over 8.5% seen once. Sequenced material: PBMCs, taken at surgery. Source of these receptors: a male donor with early-stage non-small cell lung cancer. Each CDR3 is given with its conserved first and last residue. D genes are given only for firm matches. Some rows mark clone size as missing; the rest say once, few, many or name a class of expanded clone.

d_call	v_call	clone_size	j_call	cdr3_nt	cdr3_aa
TRBD1	TRBV20-1	once	TRBJ1-1	TGCAGTGCTAGAGGTAGACAGGGGGAGACTGAAGCTTTCTTT	CSARGRQGETEAFF
.	TRBV7-9	many	TRBJ2-1	TGTGCCAGCAGCTATTCGCGTGGACTGGAGCAGTTCTTC	CASSYSRGLEQFF
.	TRBV6-6	.	TRBJ2-3	TGTGCCAGCAGTTACTCGGAGTCCAGGGGCGGAGATACGCAGTATTTT	CASSYSESRGGDTQYF
.	TRBV28	many	TRBJ2-5	TGTGCCAGCAGCCCCCCGGGAAGAGAGACCCAGTACTTC	CASSPPGRETQYF
.	TRBV6-2/TRBV6-3	.	TRBJ2-2	TGTGCCAGCAGCCGCGGACAAGTTTTCTTCGGGGAGCTGTTTTTT	CASSRGQVFFGELFF
TRBD1	TRBV18	.	TRBJ1-6	TGTGCCAGCTCGACGGGACAGGGCAATAATTCACCCCTCCACTTT	CASSTGQGNNSPLHF
.	TRBV4-3	.	TRBJ1-5	TGCGCCAGCAGCCTGGGACTTCATAGCAATCAGCCCCAGCATTTT	CASSLGLHSNQPQHF
.	TRBV7-9	few	TRBJ2-1	TGTGCCAGCAGCTGGGGCAGCTACAATGAGCAGTTCTTC	CASSWGSYNEQFF
.	TRBV12-3/TRBV12-4	many	TRBJ2-7	TGTGCCAGCACGCCATCGGGACTTAGCTCCTACGAGCAGTACTTC	CASTPSGLSSYEQYF
TRBD1	TRBV6-5	many	TRBJ2-7	TGTGCCAGCAGTTACTCTATAAACCCGGGACAGGGGGTCTACGAGCAGTACTTC	CASSYSINPGQGVYEQYF
.	TRBV12-3/TRBV12-4	.	TRBJ2-3	TGTGCCAGCAGTTGGCAACAGGGATACACAGATACGCAGTATTTT	CASSWQQGYTDTQYF
TRBD1	TRBV18	.	TRBJ1-6	TGTGCCAGCTCACCGCCGGGACAGGGTGATTCACCCCTCCACTTT	CASSPPGQGDSPLHF
TRBD2	TRBV4-3	.	TRBJ2-4	TGCGCCAGCAGCCTAGACCGGGGGGGGCCAGGTTCGTACATTCAGTACTTC	CASSLDRGGPGSYIQYF
.	TRBV5-6	.	TRBJ2-7	TGTGCCAGCAGCCGCTCGGCCTACGAGCAGCACTTC	CASSRSAYEQHF
TRBD1	TRBV11-2	.	TRBJ2-2	TGTGCCAGCAGCCCTAGGACAGGGTCGAGCACCGGGGAGCTGTTTTTT	CASSPRTGSSTGELFF
TRBD2	TRBV2	few	TRBJ2-2	TGTGCCAGCAGTTTGACTAGCGGGAGCACCGGGGAGCTGTTTTTT	CASSLTSGSTGELFF
.	TRBV3-1	.	TRBJ2-4	TGTGCCAGCAGCTTTCACCCTACGGTAGCCAAAAACATTCAGTACTTC	CASSFHPTVAKNIQYF
TRBD2	TRBV27	.	TRBJ2-1	TGTGCCAGCACCCCGGGGGGAGGGCCTTACTACAATGAGCAGTTCTTC	CASTPGGGPYYNEQFF
.	TRBV5-1	few	TRBJ1-5	TGCGCCAGCAGCTTATGCCCCCAGCATTTT	CASSLCPQHF
TRBD1	TRBV12-3/TRBV12-4	.	TRBJ1-2	TGTGCCAGCAGACCGGACAGGTCCTATGGCTACACCTTC	CASRPDRSYGYTF
.	TRBV7-9	many	TRBJ1-1	TGTGCCAGCAGCTGGGTCAAGAACACTGAAGCTTTCTTT	CASSWVKNTEAFF
.	TRBV5-1	many	TRBJ2-7	TGCGCCAGCAGCTTGGAATTGGGCGAGCAGTACTTC	CASSLELGEQYF
.	TRBV20-1	many	TRBJ1-6	TGCAGTGCTAGAGATCGAGGGACTGGGGATTCACCCCTCCACTTT	CSARDRGTGDSPLHF
TRBD2	TRBV19	many	TRBJ2-1	TGTGCCAGTAATCCCCTAGCGGGGGGGCAGGGTGAGCAGTTCTTC	CASNPLAGGQGEQFF
.	TRBV20-1	many	TRBJ2-2	TGCAGTTCTCAGCAGGGCCACACCGGGGAGCTGTTTTTT	CSSQQGHTGELFF
TRBD1	TRBV29-1	many	TRBJ2-5	TGCAGCGTGAGGATCGACAGGGCAATAGAGACCCAGTACTTC	CSVRIDRAIETQYF
.	TRBV6-1	.	TRBJ2-1	TGTGCCAGCAGTGGAACCGGGGCAGGGGAGTCCTACAATGAGCAGTTCTTC	CASSGTGAGESYNEQFF
TRBD1	TRBV10-3	.	TRBJ2-2	TGTGCCACTACCCGGGACAGGGGGTACGGGGAGCTGTTTTTT	CATTRDRGYGELFF
.	TRBV10-3	.	TRBJ2-6	TGTGCCATCTACTCTGGGGCCAACGTCCTGACTTTC	CAIYSGANVLTF
.	TRBV29-1	many	TRBJ2-2	TGCAGCGTTGCCCCGGAACGAAGGGCCGGGGAGCTGTTTTTT	CSVAPERRAGELFF
.	TRBV7-8	few	TRBJ1-6	TGTGCCAGCAGCTTACGAGAAAATAATTCACCCCTCCACTTT	CASSLRENNSPLHF
.	TRBV12-3/TRBV12-4	few	TRBJ2-3	TGTGCCAGCAGTCCGCGGGGAGTTAGCACAGATACGCAGTATTTT	CASSPRGVSTDTQYF
TRBD1	TRBV12-3/TRBV12-4	many	TRBJ2-3	TGTGCCAGCAGCCGTTCAGGGGGCAAGAGGGATACGCAGTATTTT	CASSRSGGKRDTQYF
.	TRBV3-1	few	TRBJ2-1	TGTGCCAGCAGCCAAGAGCCTGGAGGGTTTGGCAATGAGCAGTTCTTC	CASSQEPGGFGNEQFF
TRBD2	TRBV5-1	few	TRBJ2-7	TGCGCCAGCAGCCATCCGGGACTAGCCCCCCACGAGCAGTACTTC	CASSHPGLAPHEQYF
.	TRBV7-2	many	TRBJ2-3	TGTGCCAGCAGCTTATCAGGGGGAGGTGATACGCAGTATTTT	CASSLSGGGDTQYF
.	TRBV12-3/TRBV12-4	.	TRBJ1-2	TGTGCCAGCAGTTTGGCAGGGGCTAACTATGGCTACACCTTC	CASSLAGANYGYTF
TRBD1	TRBV27	many	TRBJ2-7	TGTGCCAGCAGTTTATTTGGGGACAGCTTCAGCTCCTACGAGCAGTACTTC	CASSLFGDSFSSYEQYF
.	TRBV20-1	.	TRBJ1-2	TGCAGTGCTTTACCCCGGGGAACTAACTATGGCTACACCTTC	CSALPRGTNYGYTF
TRBD1	TRBV29-1	many	TRBJ2-3	TGCAGCGTTGCCCGGGACAGAGATACGCAGTATTTT	CSVARDRDTQYF
TRBD2	TRBV7-2	few	TRBJ2-5	TGTGCCAGCAGCTTTGGAAGCGGGGCTGAGACCCAGTACTTC	CASSFGSGAETQYF